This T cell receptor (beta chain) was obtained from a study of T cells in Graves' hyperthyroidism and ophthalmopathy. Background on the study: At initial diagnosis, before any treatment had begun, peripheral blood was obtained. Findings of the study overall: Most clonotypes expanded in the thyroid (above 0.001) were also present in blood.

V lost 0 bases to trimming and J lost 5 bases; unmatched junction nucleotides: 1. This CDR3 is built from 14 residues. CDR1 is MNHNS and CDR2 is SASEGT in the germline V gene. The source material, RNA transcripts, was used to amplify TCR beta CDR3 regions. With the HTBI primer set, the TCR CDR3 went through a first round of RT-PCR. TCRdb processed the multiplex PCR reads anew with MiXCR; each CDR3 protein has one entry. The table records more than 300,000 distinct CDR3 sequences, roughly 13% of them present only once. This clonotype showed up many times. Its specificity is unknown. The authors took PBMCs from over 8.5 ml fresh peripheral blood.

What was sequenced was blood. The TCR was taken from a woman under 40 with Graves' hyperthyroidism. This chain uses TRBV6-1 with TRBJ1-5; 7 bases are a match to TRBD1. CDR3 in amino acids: CASSEAQGDQPQHF. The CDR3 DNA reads TGTGCCAGCAGTGAAGCGCAGGGGGATCAGCCCCAGCATTTT.